Described below is a single T cell receptor (beta chain) sequence and its context. No antigen is known for it. Only cases whose brain tissue showed the highest T cell transcript signatures were sequenced. Patients received at least one anti-epileptic drug before surgery. The entry originates in a study of brain T cells in children with intractable seizures. The CDR3 loop spans 13 amino acids. Looked up from germline, CDR1 is MNHEY and CDR2 is SVGAGI. Trimming shortened V by 5 bases and J by 0 bases, and 7 bases separated the two germline ends. Study-wide results and caveats: Only CDR3 sequence similarity suggested viral specificity, without known HCMV serostatus. Clones missing pre-surgery may reflect undersampling of that blood sample.

The method was immunoSEQ multiplex PCR; TCRdb's version includes in-frame clones alone and lacks a portion of them. The sample contains approximately 41,000 clones, 90% of which appear only once. This clonotype was obtained from a girl aged 2 to 10 with tuberous sclerosis and intractable seizures. The specimen comprised peripheral blood, sampled at surgery. The genes are TRBV6-5 and TRBJ1-1; D is perhaps TRBD1 (5 bases). The CDR3 DNA reads as TGTGCCAGCAGTAAGACAGTGAACACTGAAGCTTTCTTT. It specifies CASSKTVNTEAFF.